A single TCR beta chain is shown here with its context. This CDR3 spans 16 amino acids. CDR1 SGHAT and CDR2 FQNNGV come from the germline V gene. The V end was cut by 5 bases, the J end by 6 bases, with 22 bases between. The data were taken from a study of blood T cell repertoires in COVID-19. Study summary: Italy, Spain and the United States were the sources of the convalescent and acute COVID-19 samples. From T cells, B-cell-depleted T cells, or PBMCs came the material, which was cDNA or gDNA.

Original data processing: Reference gene primer amplification gave estimated nucleated cell counts. Here immunoSEQ multiplex PCR was the method, and the copy in TCRdb shows in-frame clones only, minus some. That table supplies the V and J calls and clone size; D and trimming were determined from the DNA. The sample carries under 250,000 clones, approximately 84% recorded once. The sample consisted of peripheral blood. This sequence was found in a man in his fifties or sixties with active or convalescent COVID-19. V is TRBV11-2 and J is TRBJ1-2, with D maybe TRBD1 (6 bases). The CDR3 sequence is CASSQTAQTRGNGYTF. The CDR3 nucleotides are TGTGCCAGCAGCCAGACAGCGCAGACGAGGGGGAATGGCTACACCTTC. The entire variable domain, with the rest obtained from reference TRBV11-2 and TRBJ1-2, is as follows: EAGVAQSPRYKIIEKRQSVAFWCNPISGHATLYWYQQILGQGPKLLIQFQNNGVVDDSQLPKDRFSAERLKGVDSTLKIQPAKLEDSAVYLCASSQTAQTRGNGYTFGSGTRLTVV.